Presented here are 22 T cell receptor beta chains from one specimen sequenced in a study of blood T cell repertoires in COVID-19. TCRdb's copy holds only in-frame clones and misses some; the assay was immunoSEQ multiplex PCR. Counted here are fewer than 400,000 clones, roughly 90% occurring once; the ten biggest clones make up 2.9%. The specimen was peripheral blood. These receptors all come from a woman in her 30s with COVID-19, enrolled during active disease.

The CDR3: CASSAMVGTGVNSPLHF. The CDR3 DNA reads as TGTGCCAGCAGTGCCATGGTCGGGACAGGGGTAAATTCACCCCTCCACTTT. The chain uses TRBV6-1 and TRBJ1-6; 10 bases match TRBD1. This CDR3 is 17 amino acids long. V trimming: 4 bases; J trimming: 7 bases; junction bases outside the gene matches: 10. Looked up from germline, CDR1 is MNHNS and CDR2 is SASEGT.

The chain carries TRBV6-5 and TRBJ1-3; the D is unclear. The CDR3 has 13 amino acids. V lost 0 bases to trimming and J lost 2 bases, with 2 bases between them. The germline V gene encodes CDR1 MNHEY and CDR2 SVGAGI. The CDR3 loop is CASSYSTGNTIYF. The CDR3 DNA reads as TGTGCCAGCAGTTACTCCACTGGAAACACCATATATTTT.

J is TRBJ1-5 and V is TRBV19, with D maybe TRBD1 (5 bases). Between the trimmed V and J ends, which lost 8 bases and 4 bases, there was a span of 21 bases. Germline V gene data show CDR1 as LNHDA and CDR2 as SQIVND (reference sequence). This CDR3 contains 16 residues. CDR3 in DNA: TGTGCCAGTGGAGGCGGGACGAACCCTCGGAATCAGCCCCAGCATTTT. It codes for CASGGGTNPRNQPQHF.

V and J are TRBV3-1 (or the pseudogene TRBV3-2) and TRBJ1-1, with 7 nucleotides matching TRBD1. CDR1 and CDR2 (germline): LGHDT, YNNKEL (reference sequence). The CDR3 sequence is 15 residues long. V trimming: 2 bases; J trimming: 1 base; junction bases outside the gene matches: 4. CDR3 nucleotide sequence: TGTGCCAGCAGCCAAAGGGGGACAGCGAACACTGAAGCTTTCTTT. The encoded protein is CASSQRGTANTEAFF.

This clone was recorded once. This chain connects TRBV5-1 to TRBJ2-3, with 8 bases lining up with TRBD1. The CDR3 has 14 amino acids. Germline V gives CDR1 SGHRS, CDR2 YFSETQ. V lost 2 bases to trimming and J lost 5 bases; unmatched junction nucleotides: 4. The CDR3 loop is CASSFQGARDTQYF. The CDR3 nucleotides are TGCGCCAGCAGCTTTCAGGGGGCGAGAGATACGCAGTATTTT. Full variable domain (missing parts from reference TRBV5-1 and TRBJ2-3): KAGVTQTPRYLIKTRGQQVTLSCSPISGHRSVSWYQQTPGQGLQFLFEYFSETQRNKGNFPGRFSGRQFSNSRSEMNVSTLELGDSALYLCASSFQGARDTQYFGPGTRLTVL.

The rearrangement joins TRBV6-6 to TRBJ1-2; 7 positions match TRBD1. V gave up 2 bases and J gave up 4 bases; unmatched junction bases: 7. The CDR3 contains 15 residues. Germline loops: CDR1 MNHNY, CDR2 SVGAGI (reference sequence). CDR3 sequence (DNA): TGTGCCAGCAGTTACACTGCCGGGACAGCCTATGGCTACACCTTC. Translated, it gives CASSYTAGTAYGYTF.

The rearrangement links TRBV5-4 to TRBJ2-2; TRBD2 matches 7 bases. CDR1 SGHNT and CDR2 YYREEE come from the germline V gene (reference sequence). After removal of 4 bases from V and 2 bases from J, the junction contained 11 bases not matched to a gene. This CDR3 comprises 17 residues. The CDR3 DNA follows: TGTGCCAGCAGCCGCTCTAGCGGTCGACTTAACACCGGGGAGCTGTTTTTT. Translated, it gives CASSRSSGRLNTGELFF.

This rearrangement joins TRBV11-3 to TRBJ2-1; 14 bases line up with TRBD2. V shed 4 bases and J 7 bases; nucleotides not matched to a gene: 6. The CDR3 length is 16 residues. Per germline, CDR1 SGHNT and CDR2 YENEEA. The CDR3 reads CASSSRLAGGANEQFF. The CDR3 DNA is TGTGCCAGCAGCTCGAGACTAGCGGGGGGGGCGAATGAGCAGTTCTTC. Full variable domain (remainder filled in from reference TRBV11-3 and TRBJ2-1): EAGVVQSPRYKIIEKKQPVAFWCNPISGHNTLYWYLQNLGQGPELLIRYENEEAVDDSQLPKDRFSAERLKGVDSTLKIQPAELGDSAVYLCASSSRLAGGANEQFFGPGTRLTVL.

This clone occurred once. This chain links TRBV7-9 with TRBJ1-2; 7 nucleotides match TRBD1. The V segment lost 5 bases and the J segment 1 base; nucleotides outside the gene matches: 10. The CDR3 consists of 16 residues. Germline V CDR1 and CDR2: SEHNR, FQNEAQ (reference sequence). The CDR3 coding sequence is TGTGCCAGCAGCACAGACGGGACAGCGCATAACTATGGCTACACCTTC. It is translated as CASSTDGTAHNYGYTF.

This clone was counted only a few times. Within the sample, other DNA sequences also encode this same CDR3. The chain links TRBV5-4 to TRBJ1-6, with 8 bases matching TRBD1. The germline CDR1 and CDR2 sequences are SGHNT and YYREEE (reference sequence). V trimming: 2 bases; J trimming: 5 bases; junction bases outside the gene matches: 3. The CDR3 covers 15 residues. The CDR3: CASSLRTGNNSPLHF. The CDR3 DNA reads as TGTGCCAGCAGCTTAAGGACAGGGAATAATTCACCCCTCCACTTT.

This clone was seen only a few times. The CDR3 loop reads CATSDPRTGLWGEQFF. The CDR3 DNA reads TGTGCCACCAGTGACCCCCGGACAGGTCTGTGGGGTGAGCAGTTCTTC. The V gene is TRBV24-1, the J gene TRBJ2-1; 7 bases line up with TRBD1. Trimming cost V 4 bases and J 9 bases; bases outside gene matches: 14. Germline loops: CDR1 KGHDR, CDR2 SFDVKD. This CDR3 comprises 16 residues.

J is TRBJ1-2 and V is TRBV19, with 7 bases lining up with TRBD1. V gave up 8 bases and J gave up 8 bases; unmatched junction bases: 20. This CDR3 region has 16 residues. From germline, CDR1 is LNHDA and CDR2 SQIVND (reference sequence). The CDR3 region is CASSTGQERPRRGYTF. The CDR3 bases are TGTGCCAGTTCAACCGGACAGGAGAGACCCCGTAGAGGCTACACCTTC.

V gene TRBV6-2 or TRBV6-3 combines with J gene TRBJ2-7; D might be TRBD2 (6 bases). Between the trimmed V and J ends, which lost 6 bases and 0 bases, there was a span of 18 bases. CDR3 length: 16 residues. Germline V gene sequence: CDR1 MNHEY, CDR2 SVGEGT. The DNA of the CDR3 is TGTGCCAGCAGATACGTTATAGCGGATCCCTCCTACGAGCAGTACTTC. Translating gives CASRYVIADPSYEQYF.

Here the CDR3 reads CAGTPTSGSLNEQFF. The CDR3 nucleotides read TGTGCCGGAACTCCGACTAGCGGGAGTTTGAATGAGCAGTTCTTC. The chain couples TRBV2 to TRBJ2-1; 12 bases are a match to TRBD2. CDR3 length equals 15 residues. Germline CDR1 and CDR2: SNHLY and FYNNEI. Trimming removed 11 bases from V and 7 bases from J; junction bases left unmatched: 12.

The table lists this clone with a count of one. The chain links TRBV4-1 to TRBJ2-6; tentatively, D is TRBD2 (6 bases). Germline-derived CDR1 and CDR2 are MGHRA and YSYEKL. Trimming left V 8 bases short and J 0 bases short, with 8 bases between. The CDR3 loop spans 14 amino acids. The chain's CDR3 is CASSEGSGANVLTF. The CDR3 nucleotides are TGCGCCAGCTCGGAGGGCTCTGGGGCCAACGTCCTGACTTTC.

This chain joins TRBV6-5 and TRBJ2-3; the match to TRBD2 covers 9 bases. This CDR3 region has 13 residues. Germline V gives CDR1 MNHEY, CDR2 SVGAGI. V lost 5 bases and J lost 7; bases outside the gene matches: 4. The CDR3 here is CASSPGTSYTQYF. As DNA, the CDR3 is TGTGCCAGCAGTCCGGGGACTAGCTATACGCAGTATTTT.

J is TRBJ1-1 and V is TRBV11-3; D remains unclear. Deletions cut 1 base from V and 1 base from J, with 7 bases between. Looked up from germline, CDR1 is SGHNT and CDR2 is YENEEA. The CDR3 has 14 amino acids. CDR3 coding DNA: TGTGCCAGCAGCTTAGCAGGAGGGAACACTGAAGCTTTCTTT. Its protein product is CASSLAGGNTEAFF.

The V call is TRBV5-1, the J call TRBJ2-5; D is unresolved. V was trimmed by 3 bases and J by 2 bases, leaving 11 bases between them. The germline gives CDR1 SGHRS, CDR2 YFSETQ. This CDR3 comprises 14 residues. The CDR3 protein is CASSSRLAQETQYF. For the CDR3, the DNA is TGCGCCAGCAGCTCCCGACTCGCTCAAGAGACCCAGTACTTC. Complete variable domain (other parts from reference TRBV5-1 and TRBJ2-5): KAGVTQTPRYLIKTRGQQVTLSCSPISGHRSVSWYQQTPGQGLQFLFEYFSETQRNKGNFPGRFSGRQFSNSRSEMNVSTLELGDSALYLCASSSRLAQETQYFGPGTRLLVL.

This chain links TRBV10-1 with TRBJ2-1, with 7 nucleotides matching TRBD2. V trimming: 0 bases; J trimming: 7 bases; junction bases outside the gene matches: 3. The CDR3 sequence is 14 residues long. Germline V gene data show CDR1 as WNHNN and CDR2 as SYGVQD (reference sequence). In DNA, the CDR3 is TGCGCCAGCAGTGAGTCTAACGGGAGGAATGAGCAGTTCTTC. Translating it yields CASSESNGRNEQFF.

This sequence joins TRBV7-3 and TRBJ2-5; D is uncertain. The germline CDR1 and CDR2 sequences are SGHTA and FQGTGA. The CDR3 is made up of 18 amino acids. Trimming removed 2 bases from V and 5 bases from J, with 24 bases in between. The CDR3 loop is CASSLGLTPNPLGETQYF. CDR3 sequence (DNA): TGTGCCAGCAGCTTAGGTCTGACTCCTAACCCTCTTGGGGAGACCCAGTACTTC.

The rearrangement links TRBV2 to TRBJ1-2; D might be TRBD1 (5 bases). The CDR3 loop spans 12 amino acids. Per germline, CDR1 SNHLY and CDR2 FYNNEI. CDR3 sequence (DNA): TGTGTCAGGGTGGAGGAGGCGGGGGGCTACACCTTC. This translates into CVRVEEAGGYTF. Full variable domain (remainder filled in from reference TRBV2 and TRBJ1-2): EPEVTQTPSHQVTQMGQEVILRCVPISNHLYFYWYRQILGQKVEFLVSFYNNEISEKSEIFDDQFSVERPDGSNFTLKIRSTKLEDSAMYFCVRVEEAGGYTFGSGTRLTVV.

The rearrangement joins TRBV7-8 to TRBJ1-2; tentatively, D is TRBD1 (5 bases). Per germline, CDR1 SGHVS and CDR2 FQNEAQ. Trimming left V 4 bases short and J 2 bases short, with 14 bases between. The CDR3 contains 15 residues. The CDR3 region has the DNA TGTGCCAGCAGCTCCCGGGGGGGGTTGAACTATGGCTACACCTTC. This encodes CASSSRGGLNYGYTF.